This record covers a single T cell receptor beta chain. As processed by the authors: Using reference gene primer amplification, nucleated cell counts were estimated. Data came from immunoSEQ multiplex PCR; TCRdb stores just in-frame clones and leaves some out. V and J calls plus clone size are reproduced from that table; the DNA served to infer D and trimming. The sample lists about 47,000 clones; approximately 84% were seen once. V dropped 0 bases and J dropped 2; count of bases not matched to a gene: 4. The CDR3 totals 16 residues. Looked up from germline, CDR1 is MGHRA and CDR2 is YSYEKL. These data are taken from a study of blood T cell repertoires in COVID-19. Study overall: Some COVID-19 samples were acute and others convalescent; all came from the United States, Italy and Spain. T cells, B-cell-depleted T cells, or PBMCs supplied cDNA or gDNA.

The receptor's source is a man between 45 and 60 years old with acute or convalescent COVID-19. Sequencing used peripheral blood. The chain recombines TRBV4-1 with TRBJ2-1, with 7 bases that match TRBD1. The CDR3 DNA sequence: TGCGCCAGCAGCCAAGATCCGGGACAGCCCTACAATGAGCAGTTCTTC. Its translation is CASSQDPGQPYNEQFF.